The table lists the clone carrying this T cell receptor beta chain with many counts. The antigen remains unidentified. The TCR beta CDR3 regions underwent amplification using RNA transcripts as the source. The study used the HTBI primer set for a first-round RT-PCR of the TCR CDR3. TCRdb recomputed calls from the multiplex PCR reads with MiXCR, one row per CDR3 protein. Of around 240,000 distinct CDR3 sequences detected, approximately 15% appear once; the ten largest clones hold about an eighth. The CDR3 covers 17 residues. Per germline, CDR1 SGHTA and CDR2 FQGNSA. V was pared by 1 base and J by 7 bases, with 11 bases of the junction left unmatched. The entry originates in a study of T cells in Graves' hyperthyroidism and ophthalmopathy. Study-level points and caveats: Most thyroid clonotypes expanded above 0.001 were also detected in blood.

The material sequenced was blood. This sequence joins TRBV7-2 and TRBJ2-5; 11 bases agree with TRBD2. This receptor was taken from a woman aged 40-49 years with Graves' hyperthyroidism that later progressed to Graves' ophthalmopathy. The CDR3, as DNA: TGTGCCAGCAGCTTAGATCCTCCGGGACTAGCGGCTTCGACCCAGTACTTC. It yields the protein CASSLDPPGLAASTQYF.